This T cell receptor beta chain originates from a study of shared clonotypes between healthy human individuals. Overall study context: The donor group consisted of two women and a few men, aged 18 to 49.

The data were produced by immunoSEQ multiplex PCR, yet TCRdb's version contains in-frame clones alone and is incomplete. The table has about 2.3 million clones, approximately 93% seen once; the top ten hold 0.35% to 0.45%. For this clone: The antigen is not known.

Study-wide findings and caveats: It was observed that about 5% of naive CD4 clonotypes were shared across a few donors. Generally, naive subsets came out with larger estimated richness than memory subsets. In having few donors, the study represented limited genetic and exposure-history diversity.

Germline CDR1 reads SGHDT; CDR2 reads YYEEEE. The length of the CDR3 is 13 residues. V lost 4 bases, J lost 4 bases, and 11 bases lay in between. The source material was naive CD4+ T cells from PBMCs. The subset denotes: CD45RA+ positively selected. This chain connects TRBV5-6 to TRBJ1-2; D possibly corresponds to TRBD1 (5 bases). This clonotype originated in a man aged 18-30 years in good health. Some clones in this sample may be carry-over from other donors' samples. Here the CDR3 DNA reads TGTGCCAGCAGCCTCCCGGGGGTCTATGGCTACACCTTC. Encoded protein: CASSLPGVYGYTF. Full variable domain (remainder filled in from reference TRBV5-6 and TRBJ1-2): DAGVTQSPTHLIKTRGQQVTLRCSPKSGHDTVSWYQQALGQGPQFIFQYYEEEERQRGNFPDRFSGHQFPNYSSELNVNALLLGDSALYLCASSLPGVYGYTFGSGTRLTVV.